This T cell receptor (beta chain) was sequenced in a study of T cell changes during pregnancy in multiple sclerosis. The data were produced by immunoSEQ multiplex PCR, yet TCRdb's version contains in-frame clones alone and is incomplete. Of around 63,000 clones listed, approximately 90% are singletons. The germline V gene encodes CDR1 MNHEY and CDR2 SVGAGI. V was pared by 6 bases and J by 1 base, with 9 bases between. CDR3 length equals 13 residues. The rearrangement joins TRBV6-5 to TRBJ1-1; tentative D call: TRBD1 (5 bases). The specimen was peripheral blood, collected after pregnancy. The receptor was isolated from a female donor with multiple sclerosis, enrolled in a pregnancy study. In DNA, the CDR3 is TGTGCCAGCAGCATCGGACAGAACACTGAAGCTTTCTTT. Translating gives CASSIGQNTEAFF.